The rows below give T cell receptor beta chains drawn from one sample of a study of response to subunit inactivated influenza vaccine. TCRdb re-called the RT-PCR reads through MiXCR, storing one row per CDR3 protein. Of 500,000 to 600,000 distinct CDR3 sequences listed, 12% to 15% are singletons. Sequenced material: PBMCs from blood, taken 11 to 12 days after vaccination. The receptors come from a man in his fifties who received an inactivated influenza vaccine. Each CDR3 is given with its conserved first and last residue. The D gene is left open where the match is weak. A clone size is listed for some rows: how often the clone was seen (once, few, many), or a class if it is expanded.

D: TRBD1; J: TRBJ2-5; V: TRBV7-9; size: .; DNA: TGTGCCACCAGGGGGTTCCGGGACGGAACCCAAGAGACCCAGTACTTC; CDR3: CATRGFRDGTQETQYF
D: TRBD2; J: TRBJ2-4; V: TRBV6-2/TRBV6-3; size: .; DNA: TGTGCCAGCAGGTTGGGCGCGGGAGAATTGGACATTCAGTACTTC; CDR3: CASRLGAGELDIQYF
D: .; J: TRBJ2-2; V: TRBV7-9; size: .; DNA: TGTGCCAGCATCTTCCCCTCCGGGGAGCTGTTTTTT; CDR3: CASIFPSGELFF
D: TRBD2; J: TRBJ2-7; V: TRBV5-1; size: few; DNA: TGCGCCAGCAGCTTGGGTTCGGCGACTAGCGGGTGGAGCTCCTACGAGCAGTACTTC; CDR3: CASSLGSATSGWSSYEQYF
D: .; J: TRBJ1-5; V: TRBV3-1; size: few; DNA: TGTGCCAGCAGCCAGGCTCCAGGGCTTCAGCCCCAGCATTTT; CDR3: CASSQAPGLQPQHF
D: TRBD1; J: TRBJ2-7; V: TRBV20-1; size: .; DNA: TGCAGTGCTATATCCGGGACAGGGGACCACGAGCAGTACTTC; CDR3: CSAISGTGDHEQYF
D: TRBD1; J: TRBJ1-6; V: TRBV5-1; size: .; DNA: TGCGCCAGCAGCCGGACAGGGGGCGGGGGTTCACCCCTCCACTTT; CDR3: CASSRTGGGGSPLHF
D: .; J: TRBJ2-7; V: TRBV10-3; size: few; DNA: TGTGCCATCAGTGAGTCCAGCTTGGGGGGCTACGAGCAGTACTTC; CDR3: CAISESSLGGYEQYF
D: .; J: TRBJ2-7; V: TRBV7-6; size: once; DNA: TGTGCCAGCAGCTTAGGGTCGGGGGTTCCTTCCTACGAGCAGTACTTC; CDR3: CASSLGSGVPSYEQYF
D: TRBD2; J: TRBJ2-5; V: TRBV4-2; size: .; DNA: TGTGCCAGCAGCCAAGATCGGGCGGGGGGTCAAGAGACCCAGTACTTC; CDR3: CASSQDRAGGQETQYF
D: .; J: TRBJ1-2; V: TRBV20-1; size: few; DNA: TGCAGTGCGCCAGGGGCAGGGGTGGGCTACACCTTC; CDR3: CSAPGAGVGYTF
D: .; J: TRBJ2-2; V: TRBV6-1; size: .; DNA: TGTGCCAGCAGTCCCTGGCCCGATGGAGCCGGGGAGCTGTTTTTT; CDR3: CASSPWPDGAGELFF
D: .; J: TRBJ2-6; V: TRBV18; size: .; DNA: TGTGCCAGCTCACCCGGTGGAGGGCCCAACGTCCTGACTTTC; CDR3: CASSPGGGPNVLTF
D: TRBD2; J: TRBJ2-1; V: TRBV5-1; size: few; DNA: TGCGCCAGCAGCCAAAGCGGGGGCTACAATGAGCAGTTCTTC; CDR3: CASSQSGGYNEQFF
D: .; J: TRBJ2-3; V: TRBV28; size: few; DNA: TGTGCCAGCAGTTTAGAAGGGGTCGTCACAGATACGCAGTATTTT; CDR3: CASSLEGVVTDTQYF
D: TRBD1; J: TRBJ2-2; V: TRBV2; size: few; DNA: TGTGCCGGGGACAGGGGATCCGGGGAGCTGTTTTTT; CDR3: CAGDRGSGELFF
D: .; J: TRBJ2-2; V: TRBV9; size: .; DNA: TGTGCCAGCAGCGCGGAGGGGATCCTATTGGCCGGGGAGCTGTTTTTT; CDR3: CASSAEGILLAGELFF
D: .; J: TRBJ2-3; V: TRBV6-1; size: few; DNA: TGTGCCAGCAGGAACCCGGGCGGGGTTAAGGGCGGGATAGGGGCGGATACGCAGTATTTT; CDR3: CASRNPGGVKGGIGADTQYF
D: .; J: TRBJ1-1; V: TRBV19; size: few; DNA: TGTGCCAGTAGATCCTCCGGGTCGGGGAACACTGAAGCTTTCTTT; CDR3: CASRSSGSGNTEAFF
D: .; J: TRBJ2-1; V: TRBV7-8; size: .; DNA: TGTGCCAGCAGCTTAGTGCGGGTGAATGTCAATGAGCAGTTCTTC; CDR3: CASSLVRVNVNEQFF
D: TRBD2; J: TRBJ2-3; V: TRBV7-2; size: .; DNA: TGTGCCAGCAGCTTAGGGGCTAGCGGGGGGGCGGATACGCAGTATTTT; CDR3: CASSLGASGGADTQYF
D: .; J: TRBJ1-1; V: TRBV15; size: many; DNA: TGTGCCACCAGCAGAGATAGGTCTTATGAGGGTCCGGAAGCTTTCTTT; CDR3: CATSRDRSYEGPEAFF
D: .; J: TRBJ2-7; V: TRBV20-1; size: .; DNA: TGCAGTGCTAGAGCCCCAGAGGAGAGGTACGAGCAGTACTTC; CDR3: CSARAPEERYEQYF
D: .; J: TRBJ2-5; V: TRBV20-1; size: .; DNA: TGCAGTGCTATGCAGGGGCAAGAGACCCAGTACTTC; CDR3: CSAMQGQETQYF
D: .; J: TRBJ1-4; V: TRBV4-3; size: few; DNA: TGCGCCAGCAGCCAAGATTTTTTCAAAGCTATAGGCGCGGCTAATGAAAAACTGTTTTTT; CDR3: CASSQDFFKAIGAANEKLFF
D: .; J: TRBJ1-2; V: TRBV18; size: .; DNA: TGTGCCAGCTCCCCACAGGGATCTGATGGCTACACCTTC; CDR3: CASSPQGSDGYTF
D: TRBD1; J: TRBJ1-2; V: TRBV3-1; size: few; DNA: TGTGCCAGCAGCCAAGCAGACAGGGGATCCCACGGCTACACCTTC; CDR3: CASSQADRGSHGYTF
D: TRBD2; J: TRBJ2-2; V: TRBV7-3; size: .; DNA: TGTGCCAGCAGCAACACTAGCGGGAGCGGCACCGGGGAGCTGTTTTTT; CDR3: CASSNTSGSGTGELFF
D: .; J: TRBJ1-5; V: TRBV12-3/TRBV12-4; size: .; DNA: TGTGCCAGCAGAACCGACAGGAAATATCAGCCCCAGCATTTT; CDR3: CASRTDRKYQPQHF
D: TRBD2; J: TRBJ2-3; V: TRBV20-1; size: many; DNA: TGCAGTGCTTCCACAATACTAGCGGGAATAACAGATACGCAGTATTTT; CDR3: CSASTILAGITDTQYF
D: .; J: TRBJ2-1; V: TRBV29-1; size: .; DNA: TGCAGCGTTGAGTTCCCACCTCGGGACAATGAGCAGTTCTTC; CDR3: CSVEFPPRDNEQFF
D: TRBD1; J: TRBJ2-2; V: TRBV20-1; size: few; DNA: TGCAGTGCTAGAGAGTGGGACAGGGGGCCCGGGCCCGGGGAGCTGTTTTTT; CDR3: CSAREWDRGPGPGELFF
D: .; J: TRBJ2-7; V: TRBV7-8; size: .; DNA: TGTGCCAGCAGCTCCTTGACAGGGGATTGGACTAGCGCCTACGAGCAGTACTTC; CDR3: CASSSLTGDWTSAYEQYF
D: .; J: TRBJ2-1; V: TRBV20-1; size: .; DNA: TGCAGTGCTAGAGCAGGGCCTTGGAATGAGCAGTTCTTC; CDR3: CSARAGPWNEQFF
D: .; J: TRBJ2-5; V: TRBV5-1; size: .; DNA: TGCGCCAGCAGCCTTCGGGCTCAAGAGACCCAGTACTTC; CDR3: CASSLRAQETQYF
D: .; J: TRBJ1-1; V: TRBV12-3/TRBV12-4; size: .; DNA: TGTGCCAGCAGTTTAAGGTCAGGGTTGGACACTGAAGCTTTCTTT; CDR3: CASSLRSGLDTEAFF
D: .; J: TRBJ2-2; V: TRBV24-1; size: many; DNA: TGTGCCACCCGGGAGAACACCGGGGAGCTGTTTTTT; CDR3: CATRENTGELFF
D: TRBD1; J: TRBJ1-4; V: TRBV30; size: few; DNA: TGTGCCTGGAGTGTCACAGGGGGAAATGAAAAACTGTTTTTT; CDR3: CAWSVTGGNEKLFF
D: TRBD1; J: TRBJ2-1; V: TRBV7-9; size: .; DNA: TGTGCCAGCAGCTTAGGCGGGACAGGGGGCTTGAGAGAGCAGTTCTTC; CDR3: CASSLGGTGGLREQFF
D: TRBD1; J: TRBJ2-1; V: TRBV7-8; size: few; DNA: TGTGCCAGCAGCTTCTTAGGACAGGGGACCTACAATGAGCAGTTCTTC; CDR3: CASSFLGQGTYNEQFF
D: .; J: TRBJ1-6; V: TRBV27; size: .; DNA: TGTGCCAGCAGTTTATCACCCCTCCACTTT; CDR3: CASSLSPLHF
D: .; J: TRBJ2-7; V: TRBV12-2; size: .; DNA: TGTGCAAGTCGCTGCAGCACTAATTACGAGCAGTACTTC; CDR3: CASRCSTNYEQYF
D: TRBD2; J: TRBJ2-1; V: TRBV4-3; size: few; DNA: TGCGCCAGCAGCCAAGAAAGGAGTCTAGCGGGCAATGAGCAGTTCTTC; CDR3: CASSQERSLAGNEQFF
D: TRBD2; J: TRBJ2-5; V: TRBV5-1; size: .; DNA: TGCGCCAGCAGCTTGGCCATAAGCGGCGGGGGTAACCAAGAGACCCAGTACTTC; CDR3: CASSLAISGGGNQETQYF
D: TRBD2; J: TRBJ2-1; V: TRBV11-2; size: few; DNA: TGTGCCAGCAGCTTAGTTTTGGCGGGAGACCGGAATGAGCAGTTCTTC; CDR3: CASSLVLAGDRNEQFF
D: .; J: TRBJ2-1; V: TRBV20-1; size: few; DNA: TGCAGTGCTAGAGAGCCCCGGGGTGGGCCCTACAATGAGCAGTTCTTC; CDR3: CSAREPRGGPYNEQFF